These 21 T cell receptor beta chains were all obtained from the same sample, sequenced in a study of liver allograft versus peripheral blood T cells. Overall study: Liver transplant recipients had T cell receptor repertoires compared between transplanted liver and peripheral blood.

TCRdb ran MiXCR on the reads and lists one entry per CDR3 protein. The sample has some 4,000 distinct CDR3 sequences, about a sixth seen once. The receptors stem from a human patient who had a liver transplant. Part of the T cell pool may stem from the graft donor.

By share, this clonotype ranks as medium-sized. DNA for the CDR3: TGCAGTGCCATGGGCGGAGGGGCGGGTGAAGCTTTCTTT. As protein: CSAMGGGAGEAFF. The rearrangement links TRBV20-1 to TRBJ1-1; D is possibly TRBD1 (5 bases). The germline gives CDR1 DFQATT, CDR2 SNEGSKA (reference sequence). The CDR3 runs 13 residues. Trimming pared 6 bases from V and 7 bases from J, leaving 18 bases between.

This chain links TRBV30 with TRBJ1-4, with 8 bases fitting TRBD1. V was clipped by 2 bases and J by 7 bases; unmatched bases: 6. The V gene's germline CDR1 is GTSNPN and CDR2 SVGIG (reference sequence). The CDR3 covers 14 residues. CDR3 loop: CAWSRGTGSEKLFF. The CDR3 DNA sequence: TGTGCCTGGAGTCGGGGGACAGGCTCTGAAAAACTGTTTTTT.

This clonotype is deemed medium-sized (0.01 to 0.1%). The CDR3: CASSQGGNYEQYV. CDR3 coding DNA: TGTGCCAGCTCGCAAGGGGGGAATTACGAGCAGTACGTC. The chain recombines TRBV18 with TRBJ2-7; D tentatively reads TRBD1 or TRBD2 (6 bases each). Trimming cost V 6 bases and J 4 bases, with 13 bases left between them. The CDR3 is 13 residues long. Germline V gene lookup returns CDR1 KGHSH and CDR2 LQKENI.

This clonotype is a singleton in its sample. V usage is TRBV7-2 and J usage is TRBJ2-1; 11 bases are shared with TRBD2. After removal of 1 base from V and 2 bases from J, the junction contained 4 bases not matched to a gene. The germline CDR1 and CDR2 sequences are SGHTA and FQGNSA. The CDR3 consists of 17 residues. This CDR3 is CASSLETSGKTYNEQFF. The CDR3 nucleotides read TGTGCCAGCAGCTTAGAGACTAGCGGGAAAACCTACAATGAGCAGTTCTTC.

By its share, this clonotype is medium-sized. CDR3 sequence reads: CASSLSRQGNYGYTF. CDR3 nucleotide sequence: TGTGCCAGCAGTTTGTCGAGACAGGGGAACTATGGCTACACCTTC. The chain employs TRBV27 and TRBJ1-2; TRBD1 aligns across 8 bases. In germline, CDR1 is MNHEY, CDR2 SMNVEV (reference sequence). The CDR3 runs to 15 residues. V lost 3 bases and J lost 2; bases outside the gene matches: 5.

This clonotype is medium-sized by share. V is TRBV5-4 and J is TRBJ1-6, with D perhaps TRBD1 (5 bases). CDR3 length: 15 amino acids. Germline CDR1 is SGHNT and CDR2 is YYREEE (reference sequence). V shed 0 bases and J shed 5 bases, with 9 bases lying between them. CDR3 region: CASSLEQANNSPLHF. CDR3 nucleotide sequence: TGTGCCAGCAGCTTGGAACAGGCGAATAATTCACCCCTCCACTTT.

This rearrangement joins TRBV7-2 to TRBJ2-5; 8 nucleotides line up with TRBD2. CDR1 is SGHTA, CDR2 FQGNSA, per germline. With 5 bases clipped from V and 4 bases from J, the junction kept 6 bases outside the gene matches. The CDR3 runs to 14 residues. The CDR3 reads CASSPGLGGETQYF. The CDR3 DNA reads TGTGCCAGCAGCCCGGGACTAGGGGGAGAGACCCAGTACTTC.

This clonotype rates as medium-sized. The chain carries TRBV7-2 and TRBJ1-2; D ambiguous. This CDR3 has 12 amino acids. Trimming stripped 3 bases from V and 8 bases from J, with 10 bases between. Germline V gene sequence: CDR1 SGHTA, CDR2 FQGNSA. This chain's CDR3 is CASSFPWEGYTF. The CDR3 region has the DNA TGTGCCAGCAGCTTCCCTTGGGAGGGCTACACCTTC.

This clonotype showed up just once. Since no conserved phenylalanine or tryptophan closes the CDR3, a read error is the likely cause. The CDR3 here is CASSQVRGRGTGELFL. Written as DNA, the CDR3 is TGTGCCAGCAGCCAAGTCAGGGGTCGTGGCACCGGGGAGCTGTTTCTT. The gene calls are TRBV14 and TRBJ2-2; the D gene is possibly TRBD1 (6 bases). Trimming stripped 1 base from V and 4 bases from J, with 13 bases between. The germline V gene encodes CDR1 SGHDN and CDR2 FVKESK. The CDR3 is 16 residues long.

This clonotype ranks as large. V gene TRBV29-1 combines with J gene TRBJ1-3; possible D gene TRBD1, 5 bases. Deletions cut 4 bases from V and 2 bases from J, with 9 bases between. There are 13 residues in the CDR3. Per germline, CDR1 SQVTM and CDR2 ANQGSEA. CDR3 sequence reads: CSVVAGTGNTIYF. CDR3 bases: TGCAGCGTTGTAGCAGGGACTGGAAACACCATATATTTT.

V usage is TRBV5-6 and J usage is TRBJ2-7, with 10 positions matching TRBD1. The junction had 13 bases not matched to a gene; V was cut back by 3 bases and J by 7 bases. Germline assignment: CDR1 SGHDT and CDR2 YYEEEE. This CDR3 comprises 16 residues. CDR3 sequence: CASSSDRGTDSEEQYF. CDR3 nucleotides: TGTGCCAGCAGCTCGGACAGGGGGACGGACTCGGAAGAGCAGTACTTC.

By proportion, this clonotype is medium-sized. The genes are TRBV6-5 and TRBJ1-5; D call uncertain. In germline, CDR1 is MNHEY, CDR2 SVGAGI. CDR3 size: 13 residues. Trimming cost V 6 bases and J 2 bases, with 8 bases left between them. The CDR3 sequence is CASSRGGNQPQHF. Written as DNA, the CDR3 is TGTGCCAGCAGCCGGGGAGGCAATCAGCCCCAGCATTTT.

Judged by abundance, this clonotype is medium-sized. The chain combines TRBV19 with TRBJ2-2; D perhaps matches TRBD2 (7 bases). Germline values: CDR1 LNHDA, CDR2 SQIVND (reference sequence). Between the trimmed V and J ends, which lost 5 bases and 0 bases, there was a span of 13 bases. The CDR3 is 16 residues long. The chain's CDR3 is CASSGGAATNTGELFF. The CDR3 nucleotides are TGTGCCAGTAGTGGGGGGGCAGCAACGAACACCGGGGAGCTGTTTTTT.

This clonotype was observed many times. The rearrangement joins TRBV20-1 to TRBJ1-5; D is unclear. The CDR3 covers 14 residues. V lost 0 bases and J lost 6, with 12 bases in between. The V gene's germline CDR1 is DFQATT and CDR2 SNEGSKA (reference sequence). The CDR3 bases are TGCAGTGCTAGAGAGGGTTGGGGAGGTCAGCCCCAGCATTTT. Protein product: CSAREGWGGQPQHF.

This rearrangement joins TRBV20-1 to TRBJ2-5, with 10 nucleotides matching TRBD2. J lost 4 bases, V lost 6 bases, and 5 bases had no gene match. CDR1 and CDR2 (germline): DFQATT, SNEGSKA (reference sequence). The CDR3 is made up of 13 amino acids. In nucleotides, the CDR3 is TGCAGTGCCGCGGGACTAGCGAGAGAGACCCAGTACTTC. Its protein product is CSAAGLARETQYF.

By share of the sample, this clonotype is medium-sized (0.01 to 0.1%). CDR3 in amino acids: CASSRSGQGTYGYTF. DNA of the CDR3: TGTGCCAGCAGCCGGTCCGGGCAGGGTACCTATGGCTACACCTTC. J is TRBJ1-2 and V is TRBV7-2; TRBD1 is a possible D gene (5 bases). The CDR3 runs to 15 residues. Germline loops: CDR1 SGHTA, CDR2 FQGNSA. V was trimmed by 5 bases and J by 4 bases, leaving 17 bases between them.

In DNA form, the CDR3 reads TGTGCCAGCATAGGGGAGGGGGAGGGGTGGAAGCAGTTCTTC. It encodes CASIGEGEGWKQFF. The V call is TRBV6-2 or TRBV6-3, the J call TRBJ2-1; TRBD2 is a possible D gene (7 bases). V lost 7 bases, J lost 11 bases, and 21 bases lay in between. The CDR3 extends over 14 amino acids. The germline V gene encodes CDR1 MNHEY and CDR2 SVGEGT.

This clonotype is medium-sized by share. The J gene is TRBJ1-1, the V gene TRBV6-1, with a tentative D call TRBD1 (6 bases). The germline V gene encodes CDR1 MNHNS and CDR2 SASEGT. The CDR3 sequence is 13 residues long. V gave up 6 bases and J gave up 12 bases, with 20 bases separating them. CDR3 in amino acids: CASRSGTSGRTFF. CDR3 coding DNA: TGTGCCAGCAGGTCCGGGACAAGCGGGCGAACTTTCTTT.

In this sample, this clonotype is medium-sized (0.01 to 0.1%). The chain employs TRBV6-1 and TRBJ1-4, with TRBD1 identical over 8 bases. V lost 5 bases to trimming and J lost 8 bases; unmatched junction nucleotides: 10. The germline V gene encodes CDR1 MNHNS and CDR2 SASEGT. The length of the CDR3 is 15 residues. The CDR3 coding sequence is TGTGCCAGCAGTACCCAGACAGGGGTACTGGAAAAACTGTTTTTT. Translated, it gives CASSTQTGVLEKLFF.

This clonotype is classed as medium-sized. The chain couples TRBV6-1 to TRBJ1-1, with unresolved D. Germline CDR1 reads MNHNS; CDR2 reads SASEGT. The CDR3 spans 16 residues. Deletions cut 2 bases from V and 0 bases from J, with 13 bases between. The CDR3 coding sequence is TGTGCCAGCAGTGAAATGGGCAGTACTATGAACACTGAAGCTTTCTTT. Translated: CASSEMGSTMNTEAFF.

By its share, this clonotype is large (0.1 to 1%). The V call is TRBV6-1, the J call TRBJ1-3; TRBD1 matches 10 bases. With 8 bases clipped from V and 4 bases from J, the junction kept 2 bases outside the gene matches. The CDR3 is 13 amino acids. CDR1 and CDR2 from the germline V gene are MNHNS and SASEGT. CDR3 nucleotide sequence: TGTGCCAGCCGGGACAGGGGAGGAAACACCATATATTTT. This translates into CASRDRGGNTIYF.